The 4 T cell receptor beta chains given below trace back to one sample, sequenced in a study of T cell responses to AZD1222 COVID-19 vaccine. Generated by immunoSEQ multiplex PCR, the TCRdb table keeps only in-frame clones and is missing some. Of some 100,000 clones in the sample, 80% to 90% were seen once. The source material was peripheral blood, sampled 28 days after the second AZD1222 dose. These receptors were collected from an adult who received the AZD1222 COVID-19 vaccine.

The V gene is TRBV14, the J gene TRBJ1-2; the match to TRBD1 covers 8 bases. The CDR3 is 13 amino acids. Germline-derived CDR1 and CDR2 are SGHDN and FVKESK. V was clipped by 4 bases and J by 7 bases; unmatched bases: 5. The CDR3 reads CASSPRTGSGYTF. In DNA, the CDR3 is TGTGCCAGCAGCCCTCGGACAGGGAGTGGCTACACCTTC. The full variable domain, rest sourced from reference TRBV14 and TRBJ1-2, is EAGVTQFPSHSVIEKGQTVTLRCDPISGHDNLYWYRRVMGKEIKFLLHFVKESKQDESGMPNNRFLAERTGGTYSTLKVQPAELEDSGVYFCASSPRTGSGYTFGSGTRLTVV.

This clone was counted only a few times. V is TRBV18 and J is TRBJ1-1, with 7 positions matching TRBD1. This CDR3 is 15 amino acids long. Germline V gene data show CDR1 as KGHSH and CDR2 as LQKENI. J was trimmed by 7 bases and V by 4 bases; bases with no gene match: 12. CDR3 sequence: CASSRQGSWGDEAFF. The CDR3 coding sequence is TGTGCCAGCTCACGACAGGGCTCCTGGGGCGATGAAGCTTTCTTT. The variable domain in full, completed from reference TRBV18 and TRBJ1-1, reads NAGVMQNPRHLVRRRGQEARLRCSPMKGHSHVYWYRQLPEEGLKFMVYLQKENIIDESGMPKERFSAEFPKEGPSILRIQQVVRGDSAAYFCASSRQGSWGDEAFFGQGTRLTVV.

The CDR3 is CASSVEGPPNEAFF. For the CDR3, the DNA is TGTGCCAGCAGCGTAGAAGGGCCACCCAATGAAGCTTTCTTT. The gene calls are TRBV9 and TRBJ1-1, with unresolved D. This CDR3 has 14 amino acids. With 0 bases removed from V and 7 bases from J, the gap between germline ends came to 13 bases. Germline CDR1 and CDR2: SGDLS and YYNGEE.

This chain uses TRBV19 with TRBJ2-7; D not certain. Per germline, CDR1 LNHDA and CDR2 SQIVND (reference sequence). Trimming took off 6 bases at V and 3 bases at J, with 18 bases between the two ends. The CDR3 runs to 15 residues. This chain's CDR3 is CASSAPPEGGYEQYF. Written as DNA, the CDR3 is TGTGCCAGTAGCGCCCCACCTGAAGGCGGCTACGAGCAGTACTTC.